The 31 T cell receptor beta chains in this list originate from one sample, sequenced in a study of cytomegalovirus exposure and HLA in healthy donors. Vbeta (60) and Jbeta (13) primers were used in the PCR. Produced via immunoSEQ multiplex PCR; TCRdb's table is partial and in-frame only. This sample carries 150,000 to 200,000 clones, around 80% of them seen once, and the ten largest clones take nearly 8.5%. The specimen was PBMCs. The receptor set was obtained from a male donor in good health and CMV-seropositive.

This chain uses TRBV30 with TRBJ1-4; D is uncertain. V shed 0 bases and J shed 2 bases, with 13 bases lying between them. CDR1 is GTSNPN, CDR2 SVGIG, per germline (reference sequence). There are 16 residues in the CDR3. The DNA of the CDR3 is TGTGCCTGGAGTGTTCTTAAGGGCGGGACTAATGAAAAACTGTTTTTT. It specifies CAWSVLKGGTNEKLFF.

The chain employs TRBV6-6 and TRBJ1-1; possibly TRBD1 for D (5 bases). Germline V gene data show CDR1 as MNHNY and CDR2 as SVGAGI (reference sequence). This CDR3 has 11 residues. In nucleotides, the CDR3 is TGTGCGGGGGGGAGGAACACTGAAGCTTTCTTT. Translating gives CAGGRNTEAFF.

The gene calls are TRBV6-5 and TRBJ1-5; no reliable D call. Germline lookup yields CDR1 MNHEY and CDR2 SVGAGI. The length of the CDR3 is 13 residues. V gave up 4 bases and J gave up 5 bases, with 9 bases separating them. In DNA form, the CDR3 reads TGTGCCAGCAGTTCGGGGTACGATCAGCCCCAGCATTTT. Translated, it gives CASSSGYDQPQHF.

The chain combines TRBV9 with TRBJ1-3; D gene ambiguous. The length of the CDR3 is 14 residues. Germline V gene lookup returns CDR1 SGDLS and CDR2 YYNGEE. V lost 4 bases and J lost 2, with 10 bases in between. The CDR3 DNA reads TGTGCCAGCAGCCCACCGGGGACTGGAAACACCATATATTTT. Its protein is CASSPPGTGNTIYF. Based on the CDR3 plus reference TRBV9 and TRBJ1-3, the full variable domain is DSGVTQTPKHLITATGQRVTLRCSPRSGDLSVYWYQQSLDQGLQFLIQYYNGEERAKGNILERFSAQQFPDLHSELNLSSLELGDSALYFCASSPPGTGNTIYFGEGSWLTVV.

This clone came up a few times. V gene TRBV27 combines with J gene TRBJ1-5; 8 bases are shared with TRBD1. Germline CDR1 and CDR2: MNHEY and SMNVEV (reference sequence). CDR3 length: 15 amino acids. V dropped 7 bases and J dropped 0; count of bases not matched to a gene: 5. The CDR3 loop reads CASKQGQASNQPQHF. For the CDR3, the DNA is TGTGCCAGCAAACAGGGACAGGCTAGCAATCAGCCCCAGCATTTT.

The chain joins TRBV15 to TRBJ1-2, with D possibly TRBD1 on 5 matching bases. Germline CDR1 and CDR2: LNHNV and YYDKDF (reference sequence). The CDR3 covers 14 residues. Trimming pared 3 bases from V and 0 bases from J, leaving 8 bases between. CDR3 DNA: TGTGCCACCAGCAGGACAGTATCTAACTATGGCTACACCTTC. Its protein is CATSRTVSNYGYTF. The entire variable domain, with the rest obtained from reference TRBV15 and TRBJ1-2, is as follows: DAMVIQNPRYQVTQFGKPVTLSCSQTLNHNVMYWYQQKSSQAPKLLFHYYDKDFNNEADTPDNFQSRRPNTSFCFLDIRSPGLGDTAMYLCATSRTVSNYGYTFGSGTRLTVV.

With respect to this clone: The junction departs from the called germline gene at one end, perhaps through a read error. The V gene is TRBV9, the J gene TRBJ2-6; 7 bases agree with TRBD1. There are 19 residues in the CDR3. CDR1 SGDLS and CDR2 YYNGEE come from the germline V gene. CDR3 sequence (DNA): TGTGCCAGCAGCGCCATAGACAGGGTAATCTCAGTTGGGGCCAACGGCCTGACTTTC. Translation gives CASSAIDRVISVGANGLTF.

The V call is TRBV18, the J call TRBJ1-6; 7 bases fit TRBD1. Germline lookup yields CDR1 KGHSH and CDR2 LQKENI. This CDR3 has 15 amino acids. Unmatched junction bases numbered 0, after V lost 0 bases and J lost 4 bases. The CDR3 DNA reads TGTGCCAGCTCACCACCGGGACAGTATAATTCACCCCTCCACTTT. Protein product: CASSPPGQYNSPLHF.

Only one count was recorded for this clone. V is TRBV7-2 and J is TRBJ2-2; D ambiguous. The germline gives CDR1 SGHTA, CDR2 FQGNSA. The CDR3 has 13 amino acids. V gave up 5 bases and J gave up 1 base, with 5 bases separating them. The CDR3 nucleotides read TGTGCCAGCAGCCCTATGAACACCGGGGAGCTGTTTTTT. Its protein is CASSPMNTGELFF.

This chain connects TRBV15 to TRBJ1-1; D call uncertain. The CDR3 is made up of 15 amino acids. The V end lost 3 bases, the J end lost 1 base, and 12 bases lay between the germline ends. Germline CDR1 and CDR2: LNHNV and YYDKDF (reference sequence). CDR3 region: CATSSPAQANTEAFF. The CDR3, as DNA: TGTGCCACCAGCAGCCCTGCGCAGGCGAACACTGAAGCTTTCTTT. The whole variable domain, remainder taken from reference TRBV15 and TRBJ1-1, is DAMVIQNPRYQVTQFGKPVTLSCSQTLNHNVMYWYQQKSSQAPKLLFHYYDKDFNNEADTPDNFQSRRPNTSFCFLDIRSPGLGDTAMYLCATSSPAQANTEAFFGQGTRLTVV.

The J gene is TRBJ2-1, the V gene TRBV9; 7 bases align to TRBD2. The junction had 12 bases not matched to a gene; V was cut back by 4 bases and J by 8 bases. Germline loops: CDR1 SGDLS, CDR2 YYNGEE. The CDR3 runs to 15 residues. CDR3 DNA: TGTGCCAGCAGCTCCCTCGAAGCGGGGCCCTATGAGCAGTTCTTC. This encodes CASSSLEAGPYEQFF.

The chain is built from TRBV7-8 and TRBJ1-1; D may be TRBD1 (6 bases). The CDR3 totals 13 residues. Germline loops: CDR1 SGHVS, CDR2 FQNEAQ. V gave up 1 base and J gave up 10 bases, with 13 bases separating them. CDR3 nucleotides: TGTGCCAGCAGCTTAGGGGACACGGGGAGAGCTTTCTTT. It yields the protein CASSLGDTGRAFF.

The V gene is TRBV27, the J gene TRBJ2-1; TRBD2 aligns across 8 bases. The V and J ends lost 6 bases and 3 bases, in that order; junction bases with no gene match: 10. The length of the CDR3 is 16 residues. Looked up from germline, CDR1 is MNHEY and CDR2 is SMNVEV (reference sequence). CDR3: CASRPLAGGYYNEQFF. The CDR3 nucleotides read TGTGCCAGCAGACCCCTGGCGGGGGGCTACTACAATGAGCAGTTCTTC.

The V and J genes are TRBV30 and TRBJ2-7; a weak D match, TRBD2 (6 bases). Germline CDR1 reads GTSNPN; CDR2 reads SVGIG (reference sequence). This CDR3 is 14 amino acids long. The germline V and J ends were trimmed by 2 bases and 3 bases, with 14 bases remaining between them. As DNA, the CDR3 is TGTGCCTGGAGTAGGGCGGGAAGATTCTACGAGCAGTACTTC. It specifies CAWSRAGRFYEQYF.

The chain uses TRBV25-1 and TRBJ2-1, with 9 bases fitting TRBD2. The germline CDR1 and CDR2 sequences are MGHDK and SYGVNS. J lost 3 bases, V lost 6 bases, and 6 bases had no gene match. The CDR3 totals 15 residues. The CDR3 spells CASRPLAGSYNEQFF. The CDR3 DNA sequence: TGTGCCAGCAGGCCGCTAGCGGGGAGCTACAATGAGCAGTTCTTC.

This chain links TRBV15 with TRBJ1-6; D perhaps matches TRBD1 (6 bases). V lost 0 bases to trimming and J lost 14 bases, with 14 bases between them. The CDR3 contains 14 residues. The germline V gene has CDR1 LNHNV and CDR2 YYDKDF (reference sequence). CDR3 protein: CATSRDYGGATLHF. CDR3 in DNA: TGTGCCACCAGCAGAGATTATGGGGGGGCGACCCTCCACTTT.

Concerning this clone itself: At one end, the junction sequence differs from germline, possibly due to a read error. Other DNA variants within this sample encode the same CDR3. CDR3 coding DNA: TGTGCCTGGAGTGCCGGGGGATCTGGGGCCAACGGCCTGACTTTC. It specifies CAWSAGGSGANGLTF. The gene calls are TRBV30 and TRBJ2-6, with D perhaps TRBD2 (6 bases). The germline CDR1 and CDR2 sequences are GTSNPN and SVGIG (reference sequence). CDR3 size: 15 residues. The entire variable domain, with the rest obtained from reference TRBV30 and TRBJ2-6, is as follows: SQTIHQWPATLVQPVGSPLSLECTVEGTSNPNLYWYRQAAGRGLQLLFYSVGIGQISSEVPQNLSASRPQDRQFILSSKKLLLSDSGFYLCAWSAGGSGANGLTFGAGSRLTVL.

The rearrangement links TRBV19 to TRBJ2-7, with TRBD2 matching over 12 bases. Trimming at V came to 4 bases and at J to 2 bases, leaving 3 bases not matched to a gene. This CDR3 region has 15 residues. CDR1 and CDR2 from the germline V gene are LNHDA and SQIVND (reference sequence). The CDR3 sequence is CASSTGLAGPYEQYF. CDR3 DNA sequence: TGTGCCAGTAGTACGGGACTAGCGGGTCCCTACGAGCAGTACTTC.

V and J are TRBV6-6 and TRBJ1-4, with 7 bases aligning to TRBD1. Per the germline V gene, CDR1 is MNHNY and CDR2 is SVGAGI (reference sequence). CDR3 size: 15 residues. With V trimmed by 6 bases and J by 4 bases, 8 bases remained unmatched. For the CDR3, the DNA is TGTGCCAGCAGGTGGGACAGTACCCTTAATGAAAAACTGTTTTTT. It yields the protein CASRWDSTLNEKLFF.

This clone was observed a few times. V is TRBV7-8 and J is TRBJ1-2, with 7 positions matching TRBD1. This CDR3 is built from 13 residues. Germline V lookup: CDR1 SGHVS, CDR2 FQNEAQ. V lost 5 bases and J lost 6; bases outside the gene matches: 6. DNA of the CDR3: TGTGCCAGCAGCCGCGACAGGGCCAATGGCTACACCTTC. Translating gives CASSRDRANGYTF.

J is TRBJ2-3 and V is TRBV15; D perhaps matches TRBD2 (6 bases). The CDR3 contains 16 residues. With 0 bases removed from V and 2 bases from J, the gap between germline ends came to 12 bases. Germline lookup yields CDR1 LNHNV and CDR2 YYDKDF (reference sequence). Here the CDR3 DNA reads TGTGCCACCAGCAGAGAATTAGCGGTCGTCACAGATACGCAGTATTTT. Encoded protein: CATSRELAVVTDTQYF.

CDR3 residues: CASSLAAGSTYEQYF. Written as DNA, the CDR3 is TGCGCCAGCAGCTTGGCGGCGGGATCCACCTACGAGCAGTACTTC. The rearrangement links TRBV5-1 to TRBJ2-7, with D perhaps matching TRBD2 (6 bases). The CDR3 loop spans 15 amino acids. CDR1 is SGHRS and CDR2 is YFSETQ in the germline V gene. The ends were cut back, 0 bases at V and 2 bases at J, with 12 bases in the middle.

CDR3 loop: CASSQQGDTEAFF. CDR3 sequence (DNA): TGTGCCAGCAGCCAGCAGGGCGATACTGAAGCTTTCTTT. The rearrangement joins TRBV11-3 to TRBJ1-1, with D maybe TRBD1 (5 bases). CDR3 length: 13 amino acids. V lost 5 bases and J 5 bases, leaving 12 bases between the germline ends. Per germline, CDR1 SGHNT and CDR2 YENEEA.

The rearrangement uses TRBV28 and TRBJ2-1, with 12 bases matching TRBD2. V gave up 6 bases and J gave up 5 bases; unmatched junction bases: 5. Germline values: CDR1 MDHEN, CDR2 SYDVKM. The CDR3 sequence is 15 residues long. The CDR3 nucleotides read TGTGCCAGCAGGACTAGCGGGAGTTTCGACAATGAGCAGTTCTTC. Translating gives CASRTSGSFDNEQFF.

The V and J genes are TRBV7-6 and TRBJ2-7; a possible D gene is TRBD1 (6 bases). CDR3 size: 15 residues. V was pared by 6 bases and J by 7 bases, with 22 bases between. Germline V gene lookup returns CDR1 SGHVS and CDR2 FNYEAQ. The CDR3 is CASSQSQGTLGEQYF. The CDR3 nucleotides read TGTGCCAGCAGTCAAAGCCAAGGGACACTTGGGGAGCAGTACTTC.

The chain carries TRBV5-1 and TRBJ1-4; D is unclear. Trimming shortened V by 1 base and J by 5 bases, and 3 bases separated the two germline ends. The CDR3 is made up of 12 amino acids. CDR1 SGHRS and CDR2 YFSETQ come from the germline V gene. CDR3 residues: CASSLQNEKLFF. The CDR3 DNA reads TGCGCCAGCAGCTTGCAGAATGAAAAACTGTTTTTT.

Worth noting for this clone: The CDR3 does not end in the conserved phenylalanine or tryptophan, so this is likely a read error. It is unclear where the CDR3 begins or ends on the DNA, so no DNA is shown, and the CDR3 is as TCRdb lists it. The chain has TRBV4-1 and TRBJ1-2; the table's D call TRBD1 went unverified against the DNA. Germline CDR1 MGHRA, CDR2 YSYEKL. The CDR3 adds up to 13 amino acids, both ends counted. The CDR3 reads CASSQVLFSLEGV.

V and J are TRBV7-8 and TRBJ1-5; maybe TRBD1 (5 bases). The germline V and J ends were trimmed by 2 bases and 2 bases, with 7 bases remaining between them. Germline CDR1 is SGHVS and CDR2 is FQNEAQ. The CDR3 has 14 residues. In nucleotides, the CDR3 is TGTGCCAGCAGCTTAATGACAGGCAATCAGCCCCAGCATTTT. This encodes CASSLMTGNQPQHF.

The V and J genes are TRBV13 and TRBJ1-1, with no clear D. The CDR3 length is 12 residues. V lost 2 bases and J 4 bases, leaving 5 bases between the germline ends. The germline gives CDR1 PRHDT, CDR2 FYEKMQ (reference sequence). The DNA of the CDR3 is TGTGCCAGCAGCTTATTTAGCACTGAAGCTTTCTTT. Encoded protein: CASSLFSTEAFF.

The chain carries TRBV15 and TRBJ1-5, with 9 bases lining up with TRBD1. CDR3 length equals 16 residues. Germline lookup yields CDR1 LNHNV and CDR2 YYDKDF (reference sequence). V dropped 2 bases and J dropped 1; count of bases not matched to a gene: 3. The CDR3 spells CATSRLQGASNQPQHF. CDR3 bases: TGTGCCACCAGCAGATTACAGGGGGCGAGCAATCAGCCCCAGCATTTT.

This rearrangement joins TRBV28 to TRBJ1-5; 7 nucleotides match TRBD1. CDR3 length: 16 amino acids. V lost 6 bases, J lost 5 bases, and 13 bases stayed unmatched. Germline CDR1 reads MDHEN; CDR2 reads SYDVKM. The CDR3 loop is CASRVWTGDGHQPQHF. CDR3 bases: TGTGCCAGCAGAGTATGGACAGGCGACGGCCATCAGCCCCAGCATTTT.